Listed here is a single T cell receptor beta chain. Libraries were prepared by immunoSEQ multiplex PCR; TCRdb keeps only in-frame clonotypes and omits some of them. The table lists around 56,000 clones, roughly 90% of them singletons. The sample belongs to a study of blood T cell repertoires in COVID-19. This CDR3 is 12 amino acids long. The V end was cut by 6 bases, the J end by 6 bases, with 9 bases between. Germline CDR1 reads MNHEY; CDR2 reads SVGAGI. Sequenced input: peripheral blood. This TCR came from a man of 80 years or more with acute or convalescent COVID-19. V is TRBV6-5 and J is TRBJ1-5; D remains unclear. The CDR3 loop reads CASSAGGQPQHF. Here the CDR3 DNA reads TGTGCCAGCAGCGCGGGTGGTCAGCCCCAGCATTTT.